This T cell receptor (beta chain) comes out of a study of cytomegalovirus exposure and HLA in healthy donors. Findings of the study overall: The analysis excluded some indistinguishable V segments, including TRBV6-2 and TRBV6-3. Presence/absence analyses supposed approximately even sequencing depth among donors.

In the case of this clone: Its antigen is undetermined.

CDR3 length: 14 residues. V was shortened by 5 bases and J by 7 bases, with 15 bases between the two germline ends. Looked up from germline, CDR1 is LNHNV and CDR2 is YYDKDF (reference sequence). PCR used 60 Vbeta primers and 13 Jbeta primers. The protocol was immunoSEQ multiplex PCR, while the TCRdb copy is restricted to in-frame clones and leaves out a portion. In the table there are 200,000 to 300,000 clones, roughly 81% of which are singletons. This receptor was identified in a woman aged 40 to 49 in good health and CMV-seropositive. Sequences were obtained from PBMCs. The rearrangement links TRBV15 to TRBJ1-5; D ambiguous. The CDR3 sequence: CATSPSAGWQPQHF. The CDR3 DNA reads TGTGCCACCAGCCCGTCCGCGGGTTGGCAGCCCCAGCATTTT.